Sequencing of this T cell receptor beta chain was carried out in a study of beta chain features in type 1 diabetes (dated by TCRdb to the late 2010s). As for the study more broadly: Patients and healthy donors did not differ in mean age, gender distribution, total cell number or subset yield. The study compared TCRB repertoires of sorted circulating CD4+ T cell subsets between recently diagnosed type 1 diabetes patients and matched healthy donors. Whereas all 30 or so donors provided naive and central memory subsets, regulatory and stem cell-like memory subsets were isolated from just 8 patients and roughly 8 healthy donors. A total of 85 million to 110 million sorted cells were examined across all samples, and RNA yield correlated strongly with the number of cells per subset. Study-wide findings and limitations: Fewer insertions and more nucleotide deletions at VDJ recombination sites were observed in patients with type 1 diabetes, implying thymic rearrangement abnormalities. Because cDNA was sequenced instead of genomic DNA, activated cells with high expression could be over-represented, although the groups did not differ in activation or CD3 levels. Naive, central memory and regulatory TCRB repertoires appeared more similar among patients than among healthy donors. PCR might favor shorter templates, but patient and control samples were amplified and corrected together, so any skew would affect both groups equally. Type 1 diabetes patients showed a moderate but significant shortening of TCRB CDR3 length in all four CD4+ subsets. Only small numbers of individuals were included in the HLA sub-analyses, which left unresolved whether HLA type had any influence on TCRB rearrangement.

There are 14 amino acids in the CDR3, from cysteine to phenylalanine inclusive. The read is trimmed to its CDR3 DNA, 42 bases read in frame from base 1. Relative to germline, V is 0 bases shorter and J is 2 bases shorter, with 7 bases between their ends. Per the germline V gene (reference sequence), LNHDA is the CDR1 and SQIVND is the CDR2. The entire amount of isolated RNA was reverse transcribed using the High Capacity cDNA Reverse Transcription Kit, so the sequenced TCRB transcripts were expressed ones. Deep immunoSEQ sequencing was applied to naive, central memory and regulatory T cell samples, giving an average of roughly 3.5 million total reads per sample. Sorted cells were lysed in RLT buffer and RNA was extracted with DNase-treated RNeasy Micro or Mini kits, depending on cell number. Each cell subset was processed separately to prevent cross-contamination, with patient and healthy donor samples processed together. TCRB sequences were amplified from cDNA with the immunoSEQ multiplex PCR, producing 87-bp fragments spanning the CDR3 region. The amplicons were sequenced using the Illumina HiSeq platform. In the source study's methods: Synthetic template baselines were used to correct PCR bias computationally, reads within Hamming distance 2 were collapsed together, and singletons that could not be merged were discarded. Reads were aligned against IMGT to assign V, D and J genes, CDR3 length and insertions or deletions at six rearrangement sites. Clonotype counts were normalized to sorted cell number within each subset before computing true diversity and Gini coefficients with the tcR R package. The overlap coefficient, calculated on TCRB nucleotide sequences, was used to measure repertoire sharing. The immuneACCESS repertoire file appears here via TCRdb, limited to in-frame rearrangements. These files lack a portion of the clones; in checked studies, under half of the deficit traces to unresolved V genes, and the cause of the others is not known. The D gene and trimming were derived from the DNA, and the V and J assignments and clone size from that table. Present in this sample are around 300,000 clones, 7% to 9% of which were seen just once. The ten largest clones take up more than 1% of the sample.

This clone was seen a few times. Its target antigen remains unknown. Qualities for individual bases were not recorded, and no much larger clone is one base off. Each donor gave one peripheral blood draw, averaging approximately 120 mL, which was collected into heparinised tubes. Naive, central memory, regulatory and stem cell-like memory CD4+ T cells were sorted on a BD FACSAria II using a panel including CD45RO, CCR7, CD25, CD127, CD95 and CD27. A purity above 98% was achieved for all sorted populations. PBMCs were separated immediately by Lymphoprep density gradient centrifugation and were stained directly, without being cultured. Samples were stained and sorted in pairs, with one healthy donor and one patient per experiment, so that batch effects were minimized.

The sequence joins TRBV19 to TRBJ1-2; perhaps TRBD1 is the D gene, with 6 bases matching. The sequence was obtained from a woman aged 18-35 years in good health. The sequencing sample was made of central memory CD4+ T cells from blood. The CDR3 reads CASSIDRGNYGYTF. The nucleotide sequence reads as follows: TGTGCCAGTAGTATAGACAGGGGAAACTATGGCTACACCTTC.